The next 9 T cell receptor beta chains were all read from a single sample in a study of CD8+ T cells in alopecia areata. Treatment noted: oral pan-JAK inhibitor, 5-10 mg twice daily. RNA extraction was followed by reverse transcription into cDNA, which acted as the sequencing template. TCRdb's copy holds only in-frame clones and misses some; the assay was immunoSEQ multiplex PCR. The data contain roughly 180,000 clones, 55% to 70% of them singletons. Sample: CD4+ T cells sorted from blood, taken at week 4, from a patient treated with tofacitinib. The receptor set was obtained from a human donor with alopecia areata.

This chain uses TRBV2 with TRBJ1-1; tentatively, D is TRBD1 (5 bases). V was pared by 6 bases and J by 5 bases, with 13 bases between. The CDR3 is 13 residues long. The germline gives CDR1 SNHLY, CDR2 FYNNEI. In DNA, the CDR3 is TGTGCCAGCAGCAGGGACTTTCAGACTGAAGCTTTCTTT. This gives the protein CASSRDFQTEAFF.

The rearrangement links TRBV7-8 to TRBJ1-2; 7 positions agree with TRBD1. This CDR3 contains 14 residues. J gave up 6 bases and V 0 bases, and 4 bases lay outside the gene matches. Germline lookup yields CDR1 SGHVS and CDR2 FQNEAQ. In DNA, the CDR3 is TGTGCCAGCAGCTTAGCAGGGGGCCTGGATGGCTACACCTTC. Translated: CASSLAGGLDGYTF.

The rearrangement links TRBV4-3 to TRBJ1-2; D might be TRBD1 (5 bases). The CDR3 runs to 14 residues. Trimming took 0 bases from V and 4 from J, leaving 9 bases between them. The V gene's germline CDR1 is LGHNA and CDR2 YSLEER. This chain's CDR3 is CASSQDRGIYGYTF. In nucleotides, the CDR3 is TGCGCCAGCAGCCAAGATAGGGGAATCTATGGCTACACCTTC.

This clone showed up just a few times. The chain employs TRBV7-8 and TRBJ2-3, with 10 bases aligning to TRBD2. The CDR3 has 19 amino acids. V shed 2 bases, J shed 1 base, and the junction held 12 bases outside the gene matches. CDR1 is SGHVS and CDR2 is FQNEAQ in the germline V gene. In DNA form, the CDR3 reads TGTGCCAGCAGCTTACTCGTAGCGGGGGGCCATACTCGCACAGATACGCAGTATTTT. Translation gives CASSLLVAGGHTRTDTQYF.

Comment on this clone: At the DNA level, this CDR3 is encoded by other sequences in the same sample as well. The chain is built from TRBV18 and TRBJ2-5; D not certain. This CDR3 is 13 amino acids long. Germline V CDR1 and CDR2: KGHSH, LQKENI. Trimming pared 0 bases from V and 5 bases from J, leaving 7 bases between. Here the CDR3 DNA reads TGTGCCAGCTCACCACCCCCTCGGGAGACCCAGTACTTC. Translation: CASSPPPRETQYF.

This clone was recorded only once. A read error may produce the germline difference seen at one junction end. V and J are TRBV29-1 and TRBJ1-2; 8 nucleotides match TRBD1. The CDR3 spans 11 residues. Per germline, CDR1 SQVTM and CDR2 ANQGSEA. This CDR3 is CSVEATGGPSF. In DNA form, the CDR3 reads TGCAGCGTTGAAGCCACAGGGGGTCCCTCCTTC.

The chain recombines TRBV2 with TRBJ1-5, with TRBD1 matching 8 bases. V shed 5 bases, J shed 4 bases, and the junction held 13 bases outside the gene matches. This CDR3 has 17 residues. The germline gives CDR1 SNHLY, CDR2 FYNNEI. CDR3 amino acids: CASSPDRAGRRNQPQHF. CDR3 bases: TGTGCCAGCAGTCCGGACAGGGCGGGCCGCCGAAATCAGCCCCAGCATTTT.

This clone occurred once. The J gene is TRBJ2-5, the V gene TRBV7-2; tentative D call: TRBD2 (6 bases). Trimming took off 4 bases at V and 9 bases at J, with 12 bases between the two ends. The germline V gene encodes CDR1 SGHTA and CDR2 FQGNSA. The CDR3 runs 12 residues. CDR3 protein: CASSSAGSAQYF. Written as DNA, the CDR3 is TGTGCCAGCAGCTCGGCGGGGTCCGCCCAGTACTTC.

The chain joins TRBV15 to TRBJ2-5; D possibly corresponds to TRBD1 (6 bases). Germline V gene sequence: CDR1 LNHNV, CDR2 YYDKDF (reference sequence). V dropped 2 bases and J dropped 5 bases, with 12 bases sitting between them. CDR3 length: 14 residues. The CDR3 nucleotides are TGTGCCACCAGCAGAACAGGGATCGGGGAGACCCAGTACTTC. Amino acid sequence: CATSRTGIGETQYF.